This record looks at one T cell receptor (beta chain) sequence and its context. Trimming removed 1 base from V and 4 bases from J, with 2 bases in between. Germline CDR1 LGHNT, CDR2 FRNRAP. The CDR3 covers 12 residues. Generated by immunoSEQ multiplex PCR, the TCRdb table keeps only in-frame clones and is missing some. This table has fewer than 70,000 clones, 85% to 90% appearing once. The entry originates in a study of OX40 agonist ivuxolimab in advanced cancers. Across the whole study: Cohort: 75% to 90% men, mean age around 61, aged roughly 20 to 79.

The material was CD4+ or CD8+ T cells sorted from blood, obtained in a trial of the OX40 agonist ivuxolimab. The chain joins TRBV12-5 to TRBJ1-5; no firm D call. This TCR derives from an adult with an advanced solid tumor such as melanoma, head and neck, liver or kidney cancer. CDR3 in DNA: TGTGCTAGTGGTTTGGCAAATCAGCCCCAGCATTTT. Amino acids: CASGLANQPQHF. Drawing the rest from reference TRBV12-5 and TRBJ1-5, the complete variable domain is DARVTQTPRHKVTEMGQEVTMRCQPILGHNTVFWYRQTMMQGLELLAYFRNRAPLDDSGMPKDRFSAEMPDATLATLKIQPSEPRDSAVYFCASGLANQPQHFGDGTRLSIL.